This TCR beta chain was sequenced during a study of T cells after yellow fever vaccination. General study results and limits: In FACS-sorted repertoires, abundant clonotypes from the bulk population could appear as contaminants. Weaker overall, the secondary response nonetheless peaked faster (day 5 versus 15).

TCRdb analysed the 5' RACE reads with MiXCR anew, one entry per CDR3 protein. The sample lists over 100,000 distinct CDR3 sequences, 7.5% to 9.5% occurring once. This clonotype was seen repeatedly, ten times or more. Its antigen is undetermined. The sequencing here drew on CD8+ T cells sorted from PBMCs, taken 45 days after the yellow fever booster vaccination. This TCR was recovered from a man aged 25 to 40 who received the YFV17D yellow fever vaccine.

The CDR3 DNA reads TGTGCCAGCAGTTTGAAAGGCCACTACGAGCAGTACTTC. Translating it yields CASSLKGHYEQYF. The chain uses TRBV12-3 or TRBV12-4 and TRBJ2-7; D ambiguous. The CDR3 has 13 amino acids. The ends were cut back, 3 bases at V and 3 bases at J, with 9 bases in the middle.